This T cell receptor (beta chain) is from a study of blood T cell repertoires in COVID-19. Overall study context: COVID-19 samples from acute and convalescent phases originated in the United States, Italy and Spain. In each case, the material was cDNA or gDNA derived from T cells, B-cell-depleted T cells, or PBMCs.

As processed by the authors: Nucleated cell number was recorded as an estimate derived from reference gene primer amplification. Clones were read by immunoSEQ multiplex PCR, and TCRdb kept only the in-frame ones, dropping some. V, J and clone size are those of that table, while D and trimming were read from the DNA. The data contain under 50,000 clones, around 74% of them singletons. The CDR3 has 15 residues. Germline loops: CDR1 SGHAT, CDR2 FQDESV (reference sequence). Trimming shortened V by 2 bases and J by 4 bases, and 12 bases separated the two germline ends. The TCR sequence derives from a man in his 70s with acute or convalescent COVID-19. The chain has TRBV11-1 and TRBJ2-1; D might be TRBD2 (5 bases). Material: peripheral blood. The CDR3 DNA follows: TGTGCCAGCAGCTTACAGAGCGGAACTTACAATGAGCAGTTCTTC. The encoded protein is CASSLQSGTYNEQFF.